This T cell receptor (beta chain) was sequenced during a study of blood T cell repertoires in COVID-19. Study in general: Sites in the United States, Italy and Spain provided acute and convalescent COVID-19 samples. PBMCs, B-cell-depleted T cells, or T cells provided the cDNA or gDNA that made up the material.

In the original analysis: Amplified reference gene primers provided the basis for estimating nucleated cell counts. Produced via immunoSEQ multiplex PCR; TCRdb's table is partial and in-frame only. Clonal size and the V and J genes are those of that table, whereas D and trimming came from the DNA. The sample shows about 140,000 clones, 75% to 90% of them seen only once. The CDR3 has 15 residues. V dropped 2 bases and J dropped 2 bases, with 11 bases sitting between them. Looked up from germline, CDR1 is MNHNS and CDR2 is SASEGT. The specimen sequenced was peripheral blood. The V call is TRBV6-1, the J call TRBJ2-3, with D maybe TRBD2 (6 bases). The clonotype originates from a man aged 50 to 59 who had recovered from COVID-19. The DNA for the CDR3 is TGTGCCAGCAGTGAAAGGGGACTTACCACAGATACGCAGTATTTT. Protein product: CASSERGLTTDTQYF.